This T cell receptor beta chain stems from a study of cytomegalovirus exposure and HLA in healthy donors. Study in general: Earlier, 200 million or so T cells were analyzed, and about 120 million unique TCR beta sequences were found among them.

This CDR3 has 14 residues. Trimming took 3 bases from V and 5 from J, leaving 11 bases between them. Germline V gene lookup returns CDR1 SGDLS and CDR2 YYNGEE. PCR used 60 Vbeta primers and 13 Jbeta primers. This table comes from immunoSEQ multiplex PCR, and its TCRdb copy is limited to in-frame clones, with some not included. Counted here are about 64,000 clones, 85% occurring once; the ten biggest clones make up about 11%. Study results and caveats: Sequencing depth across donors, presence/absence analyses assumed, was roughly uniform.

In nominal health when sampled, donors likely had unrecorded immune exposures nonetheless. Comments on this clone: Its target is unknown.

The chain combines TRBV9 with TRBJ2-2; D perhaps matches TRBD2 (5 bases). This receptor was identified in a female donor in good health and CMV-seronegative. Material: PBMCs. DNA of the CDR3: TGTGCCAGCAGCGCTGAGAGGACTACCGGGGAGCTGTTTTTT. Translating it yields CASSAERTTGELFF.